This T cell receptor (beta chain) was obtained from a study of cytomegalovirus exposure and HLA in healthy donors. The table came from immunoSEQ multiplex PCR; TCRdb's copy has only in-frame clones and leaves some out. This sample has tens of thousands of clones, with over 75% found just once. This clone was seen a single time. Per the germline V gene, CDR1 is KGHSH and CDR2 is LQKENI. This CDR3 is 14 amino acids long. J lost 3 bases, V lost 6 bases, and 5 bases had no gene match. Sequencing used PBMCs. The rearrangement uses TRBV18 and TRBJ1-2, with 9 nucleotides matching TRBD1. This sequence was found in a woman aged 30 to 39 in good health and CMV-seronegative. Written as DNA, the CDR3 is TGTGCCAGCTCGGAACAGGGGGCCGACTATGGCTACACCTTC. This gives the protein CASSEQGADYGYTF.